Reported below is one T cell receptor (beta chain). What it recognizes is unknown. No DNA is shown, since the ends of the CDR3 on it are uncertain; the CDR3 is the one TCRdb lists. All of the isolated RNA was reverse transcribed, so expressed TCRB transcripts were sequenced. TCRdb keeps only in-frame clones here, not all; method: immunoSEQ multiplex PCR. Of around 140,000 clones detected, roughly a tenth appear once; the ten largest clones hold roughly 1.4%. The data derive from a study of beta chain features in type 1 diabetes. The CDR3 length is 20 residues, termini included. The study's findings and limits: More deletions and fewer insertions at VDJ junctions were found in patients with type 1 diabetes. The similarity of naive, central memory and Treg TCRB repertoires appeared greater among patients than among healthy donors. TCRB rearrangement may or may not be influenced by HLA type; here this remained unresolved.

The clonotype originates from a young man in good health. This chain uses TRBV21-1 with TRBJ2-6; the table calls TRBD1, which could not be checked here. TRBV21-1 corresponds to a pseudogene. Sequenced sample: naive CD4+ T cells from blood. The CDR3 loop reads CASSNWGTGTRGHGANVLTF.